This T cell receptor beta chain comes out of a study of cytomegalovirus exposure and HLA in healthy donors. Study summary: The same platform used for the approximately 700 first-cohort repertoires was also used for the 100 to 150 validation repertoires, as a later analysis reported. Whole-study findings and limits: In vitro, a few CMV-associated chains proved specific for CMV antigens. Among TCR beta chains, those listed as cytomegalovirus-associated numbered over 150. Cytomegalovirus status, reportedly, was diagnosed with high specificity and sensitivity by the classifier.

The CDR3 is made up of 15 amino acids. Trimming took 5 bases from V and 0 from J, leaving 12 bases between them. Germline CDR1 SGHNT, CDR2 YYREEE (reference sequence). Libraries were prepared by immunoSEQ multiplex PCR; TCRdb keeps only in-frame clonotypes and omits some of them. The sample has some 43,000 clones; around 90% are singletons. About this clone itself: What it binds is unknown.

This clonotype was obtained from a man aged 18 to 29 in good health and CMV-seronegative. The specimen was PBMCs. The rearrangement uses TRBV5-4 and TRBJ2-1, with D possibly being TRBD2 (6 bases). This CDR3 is CASSSEGYSYNEQFF. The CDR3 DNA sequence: TGTGCCAGCAGTTCGGAGGGTTACTCCTACAATGAGCAGTTCTTC. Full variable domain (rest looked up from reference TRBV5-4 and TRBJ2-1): ETGVTQSPTHLIKTRGQQVTLRCSSQSGHNTVSWYQQALGQGPQFIFQYYREEENGRGNFPPRFSGLQFPNYSSELNVNALELDDSALYLCASSSEGYSYNEQFFGPGTRLTVL.